This TCR beta chain was found in a study of CD8 T cells in Susac syndrome (dated by TCRdb to between 2018 and 2020). Some background on the complete study: The study used repertoire sequencing to test whether antigen drove CD8+ T cell activation and differentiation in Susac syndrome. Clonality of the CD8+ T cell repertoire was compared between more than 9 healthy donors, approximately 14 Susac syndrome patients and 15 multiple sclerosis patients. Study-wide findings and limitations: The study acknowledged that relatively few individuals were included in the TCR sequencing and HLA analysis.

V loses 3 bases, J loses 2 bases, and the germline ends lie 8 bases apart. CDR1 and CDR2 are drawn from the germline V gene: LGHNT, FRNRAP. The CDR3 starts with the cysteine, ends with the phenylalanine, and has 14 residues. The read is trimmed to its CDR3 DNA, 42 bases read in frame from base 1. RNA was extracted using the RNeasy kit, and about 0.45 to 1 microgram was reverse transcribed with random hexamers. The immunoSEQ multiplex PCR assay, covering 54 Vbeta and 13 Jbeta segments, was used to amplify TCR beta CDR3 regions. To correct PCR amplification bias, a synthetic template baseline was used for both primer optimization and computational correction. In the source study's methods: Reads were annotated to V, D and J genes per IMGT and analyzed with immunoSEQ Analyzer, keeping only productive sequences. Clonality was computed as one minus Shannon entropy normalized by log2 of the number of productive unique sequences. For each patient and control, public and private clones were evaluated within the 100 most prevalent clones. Clones were defined as Susac-specific if absent from the healthy and MS cohorts, from 1052 published viral clones and from other ImmuneACCESS disease sequences. TCRdb reprocessing: public reads trimmed at Q25 with fastp, clones called with MiXCR, in-frame beta chains kept. Identical CDR3 proteins give one entry, which carries the most common genes and DNA. The V and J calls come from TCRdb's annotation, not from the publication. A total of about 400,000 distinct CDR3 sequences appear in this sample, more than 80% of them only once. About 0.12% of the sample goes to the ten largest clones.

Peripheral blood CD8+ and CD4+ T cells from healthy donors, Susac syndrome patients and multiple sclerosis patients were profiled using high-throughput TCR beta sequencing. The multiple sclerosis controls were treatment-naive patients who had stable or active relapsing-remitting disease and met the revised McDonald criteria. Bulk CD8+ and CD4+ T cells were purified by magnetic negative isolation, while CD8+ TEMRA cells were enriched using FACS. Blood was drawn into EDTA tubes, processed within 24 hours, and PBMCs were isolated by density gradient centrifugation. PBMCs intended for TCR sequencing were cryopreserved in liquid nitrogen and thawed later in a water bath at 37 degrees C. The sorted or isolated CD4+, CD8+ and CD8+ TEMRA cells reached a purity of at least 90%. A note on this clonotype: Its antigen is unknown. No much larger clone exists at a distance of one base, and base qualities are not known.

This TCR was recovered from a human donor with multiple sclerosis. The chain links TRBV12-5 with TRBJ1-5, with the D gene not confidently named. The specimen sequenced was CD8+ T cells from PBMCs. The CDR3 region has the sequence CASGFRRGNQPQHF. Read as DNA, the sequence is TGTGCTAGTGGTTTTAGGAGGGGCAATCAGCCCCAGCATTTT.